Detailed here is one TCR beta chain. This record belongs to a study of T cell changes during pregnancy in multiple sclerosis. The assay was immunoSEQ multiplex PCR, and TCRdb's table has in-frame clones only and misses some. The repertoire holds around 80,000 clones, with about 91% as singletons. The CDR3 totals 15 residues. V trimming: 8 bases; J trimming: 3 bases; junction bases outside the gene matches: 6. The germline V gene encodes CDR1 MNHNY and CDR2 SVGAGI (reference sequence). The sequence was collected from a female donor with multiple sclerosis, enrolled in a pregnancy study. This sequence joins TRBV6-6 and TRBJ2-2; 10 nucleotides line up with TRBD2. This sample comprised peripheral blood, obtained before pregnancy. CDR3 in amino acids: CASRGLAGDTGELFF. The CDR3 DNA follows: TGTGCCAGCCGGGGCCTAGCGGGAGACACCGGGGAGCTGTTTTTT.